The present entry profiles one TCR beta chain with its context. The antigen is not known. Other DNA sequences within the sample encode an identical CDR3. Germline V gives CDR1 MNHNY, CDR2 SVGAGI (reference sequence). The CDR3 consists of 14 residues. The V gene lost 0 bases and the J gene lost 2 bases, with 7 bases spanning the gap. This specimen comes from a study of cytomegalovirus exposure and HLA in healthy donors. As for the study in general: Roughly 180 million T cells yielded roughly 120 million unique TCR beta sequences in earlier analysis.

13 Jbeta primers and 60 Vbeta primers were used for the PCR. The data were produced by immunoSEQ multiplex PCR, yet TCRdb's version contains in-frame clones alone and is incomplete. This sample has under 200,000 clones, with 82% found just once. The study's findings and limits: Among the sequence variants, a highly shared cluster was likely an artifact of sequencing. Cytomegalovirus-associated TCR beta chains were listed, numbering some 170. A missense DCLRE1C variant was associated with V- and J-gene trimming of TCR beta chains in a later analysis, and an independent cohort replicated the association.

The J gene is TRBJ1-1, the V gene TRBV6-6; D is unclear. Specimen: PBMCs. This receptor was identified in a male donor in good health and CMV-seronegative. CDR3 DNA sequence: TGTGCCAGCAGTTACTCGGGCCTTAACACTGAAGCTTTCTTT. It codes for CASSYSGLNTEAFF.